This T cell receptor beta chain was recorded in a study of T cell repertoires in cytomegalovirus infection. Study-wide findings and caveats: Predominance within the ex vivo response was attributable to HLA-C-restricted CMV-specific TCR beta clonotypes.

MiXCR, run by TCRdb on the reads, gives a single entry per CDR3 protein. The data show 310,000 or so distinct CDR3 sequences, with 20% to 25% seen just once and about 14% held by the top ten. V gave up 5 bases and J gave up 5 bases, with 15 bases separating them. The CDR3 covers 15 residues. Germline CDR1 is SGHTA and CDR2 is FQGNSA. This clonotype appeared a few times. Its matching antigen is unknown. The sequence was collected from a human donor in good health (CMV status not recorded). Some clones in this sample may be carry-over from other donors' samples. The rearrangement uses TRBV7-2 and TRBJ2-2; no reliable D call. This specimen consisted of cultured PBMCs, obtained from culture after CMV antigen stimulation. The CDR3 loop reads CASSLNPWKTGELFF. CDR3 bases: TGTGCCAGCAGCCTTAACCCTTGGAAGACCGGGGAGCTGTTTTTT.